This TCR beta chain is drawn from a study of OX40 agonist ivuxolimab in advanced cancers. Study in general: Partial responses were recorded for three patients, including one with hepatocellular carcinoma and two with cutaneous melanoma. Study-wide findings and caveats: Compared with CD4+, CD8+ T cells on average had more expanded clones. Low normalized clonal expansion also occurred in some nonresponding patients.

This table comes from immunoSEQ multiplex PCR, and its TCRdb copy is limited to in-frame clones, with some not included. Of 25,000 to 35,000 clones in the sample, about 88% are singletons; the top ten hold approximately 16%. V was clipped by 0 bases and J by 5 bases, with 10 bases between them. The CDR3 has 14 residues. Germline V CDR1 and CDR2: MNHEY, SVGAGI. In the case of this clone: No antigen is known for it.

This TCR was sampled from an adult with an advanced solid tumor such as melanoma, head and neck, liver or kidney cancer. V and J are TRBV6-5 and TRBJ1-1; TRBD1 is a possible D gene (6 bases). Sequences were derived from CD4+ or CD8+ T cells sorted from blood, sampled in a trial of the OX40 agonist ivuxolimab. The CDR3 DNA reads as TGTGCCAGCAGTTACTCGTGGGGGACAACTGAAGCTTTCTTT. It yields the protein CASSYSWGTTEAFF.